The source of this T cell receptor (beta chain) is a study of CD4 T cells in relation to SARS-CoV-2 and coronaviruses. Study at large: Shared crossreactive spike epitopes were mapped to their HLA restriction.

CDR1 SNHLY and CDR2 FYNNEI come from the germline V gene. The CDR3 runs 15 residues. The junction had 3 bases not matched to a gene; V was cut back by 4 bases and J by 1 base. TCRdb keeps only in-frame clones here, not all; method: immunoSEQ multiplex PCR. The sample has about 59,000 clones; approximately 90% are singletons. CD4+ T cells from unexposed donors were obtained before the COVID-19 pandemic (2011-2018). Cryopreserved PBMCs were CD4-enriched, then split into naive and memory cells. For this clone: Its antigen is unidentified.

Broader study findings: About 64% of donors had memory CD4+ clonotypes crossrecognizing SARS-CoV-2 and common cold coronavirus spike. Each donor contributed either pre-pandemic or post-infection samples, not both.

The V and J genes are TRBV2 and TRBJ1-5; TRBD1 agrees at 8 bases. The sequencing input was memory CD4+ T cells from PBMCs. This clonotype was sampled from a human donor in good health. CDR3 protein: CASSVGDRSNQPQHF. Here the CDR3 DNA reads TGTGCCAGCAGTGTAGGGGACAGGAGCAATCAGCCCCAGCATTTT.